The 32 T cell receptor beta chains presented below share a single source sample, sequenced in a study of cytomegalovirus exposure and HLA in healthy donors. Amplification used 60 Vbeta primers and 13 Jbeta primers. Profiling relied on immunoSEQ multiplex PCR, and the TCRdb table lists in-frame clones only, not all of them. Its table lists around 200,000 clones. The source material was PBMCs. These receptors were collected from a woman between 18 and 29 years old in good health and CMV-seropositive.

This chain uses TRBV2 with TRBJ1-5, with TRBD1 identical over 9 bases. The CDR3 loop spans 15 amino acids. CDR1 SNHLY and CDR2 FYNNEI come from the germline V gene. J lost 2 bases, V lost 4 bases, and 3 bases had no gene match. CDR3 region: CASSARQGGNQPQHF. The CDR3 DNA follows: TGTGCCAGCAGTGCCCGACAGGGGGGCAATCAGCCCCAGCATTTT. The full variable domain, with the rest looked up from reference TRBV2 and TRBJ1-5, is EPEVTQTPSHQVTQMGQEVILRCVPISNHLYFYWYRQILGQKVEFLVSFYNNEISEKSEIFDDQFSVERPDGSNFTLKIRSTKLEDSAMYFCASSARQGGNQPQHFGDGTRLSIL.

The genes are TRBV2 and TRBJ1-6; D remains ambiguous. In germline, CDR1 is SNHLY, CDR2 FYNNEI. This CDR3 comprises 13 residues. Trimming stripped 2 bases from V and 6 bases from J, with 5 bases between. The CDR3 DNA reads as TGTGCCAGCAGTGAACAGGTTAATTCACCCCTCCACTTT. This translates into CASSEQVNSPLHF.

The chain links TRBV19 to TRBJ2-7; maybe TRBD1 (7 bases). Germline V CDR1 and CDR2: LNHDA, SQIVND (reference sequence). V was trimmed by 3 bases and J by 4 bases, leaving 16 bases between them. The CDR3 length is 15 residues. CDR3 in amino acids: CASSILPGGGYEQYF. The CDR3 region has the DNA TGTGCCAGTAGTATCCTTCCAGGGGGAGGTTACGAGCAGTACTTC.

This sequence joins TRBV4-1 and TRBJ2-5; TRBD1 aligns across 7 bases. The DNA end is a closer match to TRBJ2-7, so the J assignment may be wrong. CDR1 is MGHRA and CDR2 is YSYEKL in the germline V gene. There are 16 residues in the CDR3. DNA of the CDR3: TGCGCCAGCAGCCAAACAGGGACAGAAGGGATCTACGAGCAGTACTTC. Its protein is CASSQTGTEGIYEQYF.

The chain couples TRBV7-2 to TRBJ2-1; perhaps TRBD1 as D (5 bases). Germline V gene lookup returns CDR1 SGHTA and CDR2 FQGNSA. The germline V and J ends were trimmed by 5 bases and 4 bases, with 12 bases remaining between them. The CDR3 length is 14 residues. In nucleotides, the CDR3 is TGTGCCAGCAGCCAGGGAACAGTTTACAATGAGCAGTTCTTC. This codes for CASSQGTVYNEQFF.

This chain connects TRBV7-2 to TRBJ1-1; 7 bases align to TRBD1. CDR1 is SGHTA, CDR2 FQGNSA, per germline. This CDR3 contains 12 residues. Trimming took 5 bases from V and 9 from J; bases not matched to a gene: 6. The CDR3 loop reads CASSRDSLKAFF. In DNA form, the CDR3 reads TGTGCCAGCAGCCGGGACAGCTTAAAAGCTTTCTTT.

The chain employs TRBV4-1 and TRBJ2-1; TRBD1 agrees at 7 bases. CDR3 length: 16 amino acids. Per the germline V gene, CDR1 is MGHRA and CDR2 is YSYEKL. Unmatched junction bases numbered 6, after V lost 0 bases and J lost 4 bases. For the CDR3, the DNA is TGCGCCAGCAGCCAAGACGCCCGGGACAGTTACAATGAGCAGTTCTTC. The encoded protein is CASSQDARDSYNEQFF.

The gene calls are TRBV5-6 and TRBJ2-1; a possible D gene is TRBD2 (7 bases). V was shortened by 3 bases and J by 4 bases, with 20 bases between the two germline ends. The V gene's germline CDR1 is SGHDT and CDR2 YYEEEE. The CDR3 contains 17 residues. The CDR3 reads CASSSPPGRGAYNEQFF. The DNA of the CDR3 is TGTGCCAGCAGCTCCCCACCAGGACGGGGGGCTTACAATGAGCAGTTCTTC.

The rearrangement links TRBV5-5 to TRBJ1-4; 11 bases fit TRBD1. CDR1 is SGHKS, CDR2 YYEKEE, per germline (reference sequence). V dropped 0 bases and J dropped 7; count of bases not matched to a gene: 2. The CDR3 sequence is 15 residues long. CDR3 sequence: CASSLAGTGGEKLFF. The CDR3 bases are TGTGCCAGCAGCTTGGCCGGGACAGGGGGTGAAAAACTGTTTTTT.

This chain joins TRBV11-1 and TRBJ2-5, with 14 bases fitting TRBD2. With V trimmed by 5 bases and J by 4 bases, 12 bases remained unmatched. The CDR3 has 18 amino acids. The germline V gene encodes CDR1 SGHAT and CDR2 FQDESV (reference sequence). The CDR3 loop reads CASSPRLAGGLVGETQYF. The CDR3 region has the DNA TGTGCCAGCAGCCCCAGACTAGCGGGGGGGCTAGTCGGAGAGACCCAGTACTTC.

The chain uses TRBV5-6 and TRBJ2-7; 10 bases agree with TRBD2. The CDR3 sequence is 16 residues long. Germline assignment: CDR1 SGHDT and CDR2 YYEEEE. The junction had 7 bases not matched to a gene; V was cut back by 3 bases and J by 1 base. The DNA for the CDR3 is TGTGCCAGCAGCTCCTTTAGCGGGAGGAGGTCCTACGAGCAGTACTTC. This sequence encodes CASSSFSGRRSYEQYF.

The chain uses TRBV7-2 and TRBJ2-3; the D gene is possibly TRBD1 (6 bases). CDR1 is SGHTA, CDR2 FQGNSA, per germline. V was shortened by 1 base and J by 0 bases, with 11 bases between the two germline ends. CDR3 size: 16 residues. The CDR3 sequence: CASSLGGPSSTDTQYF. The CDR3 DNA sequence: TGTGCCAGCAGCTTAGGGGGGCCCTCTAGCACAGATACGCAGTATTTT. The variable domain in full, with the rest retrieved from reference TRBV7-2 and TRBJ2-3, is GAGVSQSPSNKVTEKGKDVELRCDPISGHTALYWYRQSLGQGLEFLIYFQGNSAPDKSGLPSDRFSAERTGGSVSTLTIQRTQQEDSAVYLCASSLGGPSSTDTQYFGPGTRLTVL.

This rearrangement joins TRBV7-2 to TRBJ2-1; 9 bases are shared with TRBD1. This CDR3 is 14 amino acids long. Germline CDR1 is SGHTA and CDR2 is FQGNSA. V was pared by 5 bases and J by 6 bases, with 5 bases of the junction left unmatched. The CDR3 spells CASSPRQGGNEQFF. CDR3 nucleotide sequence: TGTGCCAGCAGCCCAAGACAGGGGGGCAATGAGCAGTTCTTC.

About this clone: In the same sample, other DNA sequences code for this CDR3. V is TRBV7-9 and J is TRBJ2-2, with TRBD2 matching 13 bases. The CDR3 consists of 17 residues. The germline gives CDR1 SEHNR, CDR2 FQNEAQ (reference sequence). The trim removed 5 bases at V and 0 bases at J, leaving 3 bases unmatched. CDR3 sequence (DNA): TGTGCCAGCAGCCTTGGACTAGCGGGAGCGAACACCGGGGAGCTGTTTTTT. The encoded protein is CASSLGLAGANTGELFF.

V is TRBV20-1 and J is TRBJ2-5; D is undetermined. The CDR3 is 10 residues long. Trimming left V 4 bases short and J 5 bases short, with 5 bases between. Germline V gene data show CDR1 as DFQATT and CDR2 as SNEGSKA (reference sequence). The CDR3 DNA reads as TGCAGTGCTACCCTGGAGACCCAGTACTTC. Translation: CSATLETQYF.

The chain uses TRBV2 and TRBJ1-3, with D possibly being TRBD1 (5 bases). Germline CDR1 is SNHLY and CDR2 is FYNNEI. The V gene lost 6 bases and the J gene lost 1 base, with 13 bases spanning the gap. This CDR3 has 15 amino acids. The chain's CDR3 is CASSPRVVSGNTIYF. Written as DNA, the CDR3 is TGTGCCAGCAGCCCCAGGGTTGTTTCTGGAAACACCATATATTTT. Variable domain in full (rest from reference TRBV2 and TRBJ1-3): EPEVTQTPSHQVTQMGQEVILRCVPISNHLYFYWYRQILGQKVEFLVSFYNNEISEKSEIFDDQFSVERPDGSNFTLKIRSTKLEDSAMYFCASSPRVVSGNTIYFGEGSWLTVV.

This sequence joins TRBV6-1 and TRBJ1-1, with unresolved D. Germline V gene sequence: CDR1 MNHNS, CDR2 SASEGT. Trimming cost V 11 bases and J 2 bases, with 18 bases left between them. This CDR3 is 14 amino acids long. CDR3 sequence: CAGAREQQNTEAFF. CDR3 DNA: TGTGCCGGCGCGCGGGAACAGCAAAACACTGAAGCTTTCTTT.

The chain recombines TRBV25-1 with TRBJ2-5; 9 bases map to TRBD2. The better agreement between TRBJ2-7 and the DNA end casts doubt on the J call. Germline V gives CDR1 MGHDK, CDR2 SYGVNS. The CDR3 has 15 residues. The CDR3 sequence is CASSDPASGNYEQYF. CDR3 DNA sequence: TGTGCCAGCAGTGATCCGGCTAGCGGGAACTACGAGCAGTACTTC.

The gene calls are TRBV19 and TRBJ2-1, with 11 bases lining up with TRBD2. Germline lookup yields CDR1 LNHDA and CDR2 SQIVND (reference sequence). With V trimmed by 8 bases and J by 9 bases, 9 bases remained unmatched. The CDR3 sequence is 14 residues long. The CDR3 coding sequence is TGTGCCAGTCACGTAGCGGGGGGGCCGAGTGAGCAGTTCTTC. Amino acid sequence: CASHVAGGPSEQFF.

This chain uses TRBV7-2 with TRBJ2-3, with 10 bases lining up with TRBD1. J lost 7 bases, V lost 0 bases, and 7 bases had no gene match. The CDR3 is 16 amino acids. Per the germline V gene, CDR1 is SGHTA and CDR2 is FQGNSA. The CDR3 region has the DNA TGTGCCAGCAGCTTAGCAACGGGACAGGGGCAAAATACGCAGTATTTT. It specifies CASSLATGQGQNTQYF.

This rearrangement joins TRBV5-6 to TRBJ2-1; possible D gene TRBD2, 6 bases. The CDR3 runs 17 residues. The V gene's germline CDR1 is SGHDT and CDR2 YYEEEE. V gave up 3 bases and J gave up 12 bases, with 28 bases separating them. CDR3 in DNA: TGTGCCAGCAGCTGGGGAGTGGGAGGCGGGGCGTTGGTCGGGCAGTTCTTC. This encodes CASSWGVGGGALVGQFF. Variable domain in full (rest from reference TRBV5-6 and TRBJ2-1): DAGVTQSPTHLIKTRGQQVTLRCSPKSGHDTVSWYQQALGQGPQFIFQYYEEEERQRGNFPDRFSGHQFPNYSSELNVNALLLGDSALYLCASSWGVGGGALVGQFFGPGTRLTVL.

This chain uses TRBV9 with TRBJ2-2; 7 bases line up with TRBD1. The J segment lost 0 bases and the V segment lost 5 bases, leaving 4 bases of the junction unmatched. The germline CDR1 and CDR2 sequences are SGDLS and YYNGEE. The CDR3 has 15 residues. The CDR3 loop is CASRGQAANTGELFF. Written as DNA, the CDR3 is TGTGCCAGCAGAGGACAGGCGGCGAACACCGGGGAGCTGTTTTTT.

The chain is built from TRBV27 and TRBJ2-7, with 12 bases fitting TRBD2. CDR1 is MNHEY and CDR2 is SMNVEV in the germline V gene (reference sequence). This CDR3 spans 17 amino acids. With V trimmed by 6 bases and J by 0 bases, 9 bases remained unmatched. The CDR3 coding sequence is TGTGCCAGCAGCCCGGAAGGACTAGCGGGGCTCTCCTACGAGCAGTACTTC. This gives the protein CASSPEGLAGLSYEQYF.

This chain joins TRBV5-1 and TRBJ2-3; D might be TRBD2 (5 bases). Between the trimmed V and J ends, which lost 0 bases and 0 bases, there was a span of 11 bases. The CDR3 has 16 amino acids. Germline V gene lookup returns CDR1 SGHRS and CDR2 YFSETQ. Here the CDR3 reads CASSLGPSTSTDTQYF. The CDR3 region has the DNA TGCGCCAGCAGCTTGGGTCCTAGCACTAGCACAGATACGCAGTATTTT.

This chain joins TRBV12-5 and TRBJ2-5; D may be TRBD2 (7 bases). V shed 6 bases and J shed 1 base, with 15 bases lying between them. The CDR3 has 15 residues. Germline loops: CDR1 LGHNT, CDR2 FRNRAP. CDR3 in amino acids: CASGPQGGGQETQYF. As DNA, the CDR3 is TGTGCTAGTGGCCCCCAAGGGGGGGGCCAAGAGACCCAGTACTTC.

The chain combines TRBV5-6 with TRBJ1-2; 11 nucleotides align to TRBD1. CDR1 and CDR2 (germline): SGHDT, YYEEEE. The CDR3 length is 14 residues. Trimming cost V 4 bases and J 7 bases; bases outside gene matches: 6. The CDR3 DNA reads as TGTGCCAGCAGCAGAGGACAGGGGGCATCTGGCTACACCTTC. As protein: CASSRGQGASGYTF.

This rearrangement joins TRBV19 to TRBJ2-3; 8 bases are a match to TRBD1. V lost 2 bases to trimming and J lost 5 bases; unmatched junction nucleotides: 3. Germline-derived CDR1 and CDR2 are LNHDA and SQIVND (reference sequence). This CDR3 has 14 amino acids. Here the CDR3 reads CASSISRGQDTQYF. The CDR3 bases are TGTGCCAGTAGTATAAGCAGGGGGCAAGATACGCAGTATTTT. Full variable domain (missing parts from reference TRBV19 and TRBJ2-3): DGGITQSPKYLFRKEGQNVTLSCEQNLNHDAMYWYRQDPGQGLRLIYYSQIVNDFQKGDIAEGYSVSREKKESFPLTVTSAQKNPTAFYLCASSISRGQDTQYFGPGTRLTVL.

The chain uses TRBV30 and TRBJ2-7; D ambiguous. V was pared by 1 base and J by 7 bases, with 8 bases between. The V gene's germline CDR1 is GTSNPN and CDR2 SVGIG (reference sequence). The CDR3 runs 11 residues. CDR3 amino acids: CAWSALEEQYF. CDR3 bases: TGTGCCTGGAGTGCACTGGAGGAGCAGTACTTC.

The rearrangement uses TRBV27 and TRBJ1-6; 8 bases align to TRBD1. V shed 3 bases and J 2 bases; nucleotides not matched to a gene: 6. Germline V lookup: CDR1 MNHEY, CDR2 SMNVEV (reference sequence). The CDR3 length is 17 residues. The CDR3 region is CASSFDRGGAYNSPLHF. CDR3 nucleotides: TGTGCCAGCAGTTTCGACAGGGGTGGGGCCTATAATTCACCCCTCCACTTT.

The J gene is TRBJ2-7, the V gene TRBV6-5; D gene uncertain. The germline V gene has CDR1 MNHEY and CDR2 SVGAGI. Trimming pared 6 bases from V and 4 bases from J, leaving 7 bases between. The CDR3 runs to 11 residues. The CDR3 nucleotides are TGTGCCAGCAGGTACCGGTACGAGCAGTACTTC. It is translated as CASRYRYEQYF.

This chain joins TRBV4-2 and TRBJ2-1; 9 nucleotides line up with TRBD2. V lost 6 bases, J lost 6 bases, and 12 bases stayed unmatched. Germline loops: CDR1 LGHNA, CDR2 YNFKEQ. The CDR3 sequence is 16 residues long. CDR3 sequence (DNA): TGTGCCAGCAGTTCCCGCGGGGGGGCCATACTCAATGAGCAGTTCTTC. Encoded protein: CASSSRGGAILNEQFF.

V usage is TRBV12-5 and J usage is TRBJ2-7; TRBD1 matches 9 bases. The CDR3 is made up of 13 amino acids. Germline lookup yields CDR1 LGHNT and CDR2 FRNRAP. The CDR3 DNA is TGTGCCTGCGCCCCGACAGGGGGATTCGAGCAGTACTTC. Translating gives CACAPTGGFEQYF.